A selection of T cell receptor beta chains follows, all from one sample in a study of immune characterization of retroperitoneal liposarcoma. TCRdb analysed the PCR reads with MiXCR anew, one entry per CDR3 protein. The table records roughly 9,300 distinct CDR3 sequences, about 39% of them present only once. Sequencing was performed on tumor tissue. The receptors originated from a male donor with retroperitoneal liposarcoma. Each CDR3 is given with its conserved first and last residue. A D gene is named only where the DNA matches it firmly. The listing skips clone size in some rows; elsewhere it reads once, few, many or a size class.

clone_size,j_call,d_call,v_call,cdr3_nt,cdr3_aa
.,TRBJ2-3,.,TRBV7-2,TGTGCCAGCAGCTTAGTGGCTAGCCGCACAGATACGCAGTATTTT,CASSLVASRTDTQYF
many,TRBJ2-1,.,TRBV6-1,TGTGCCAGCAGTGAAGAGTACGGAACCTACGAGCAGTTCTTC,CASSEEYGTYEQFF
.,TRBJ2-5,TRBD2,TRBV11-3,TGTGCCAGCAGCGGTAGCGGGGGACCCTACAATGAGCAGTACTTC,CASSGSGGPYNEQYF
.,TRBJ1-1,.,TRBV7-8,TGTGCCAGCAGCCGAGGCGGAGTGACGGCCGAAGCTTTCTTT,CASSRGGVTAEAFF
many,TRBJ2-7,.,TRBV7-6,TGTGCCAGCAGCACCCCGGCCCGCCTCGAGCAGTACTTC,CASSTPARLEQYF
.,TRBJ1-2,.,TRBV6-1,TGTGCCAGCAGTGAAGGGGACGACACCTTC,CASSEGDDTF
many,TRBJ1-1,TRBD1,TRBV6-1,TGTGCCAGCATCCAGGACAGGGCGAAGGGCGAAGCTTTCTTT,CASIQDRAKGEAFF
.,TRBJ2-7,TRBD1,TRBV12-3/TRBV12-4,TGTGCCAGCAGTTATGGGACAGGCTCCTACGAGCAGTACTTC,CASSYGTGSYEQYF
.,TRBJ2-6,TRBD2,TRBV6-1,TGTGCCACCGACGCGGGGGCTGGGGCCAACGTCCTGACTTTC,CATDAGAGANVLTF
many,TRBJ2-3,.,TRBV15,TGTGCCACCAGCAGAGTAGGTGCAGATACGCAGTATTTT,CATSRVGADTQYF
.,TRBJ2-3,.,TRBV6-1,TGTGCCAGCAGGGATGACAGGATCAAGCCAGATACGCAGTATTTT,CASRDDRIKPDTQYF
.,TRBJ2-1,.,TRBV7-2,TGTGCCAGCAGCTTGGAGACCCAGTTCTTC,CASSLETQFF
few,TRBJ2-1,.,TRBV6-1,TGTGCCAGCACTCTGAACGGGGTGGCAGGGCGATACTTC,CASTLNGVAGRYF
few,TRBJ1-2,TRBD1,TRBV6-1,TGTGCCAGAAGGACAGGATTCTATGGCTACACCTTC,CARRTGFYGYTF
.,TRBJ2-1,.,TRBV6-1,TGTGCCAGCAGTGAACTAGCTAGGACCTACAATGAGCAGTTCTTC,CASSELARTYNEQFF